The clone carrying this T cell receptor beta chain was seen a handful of times. Its antigen is undetermined. Trimming stripped 5 bases from V and 2 bases from J, with 15 bases between. Germline V CDR1 and CDR2: SEHNR, FQNEAQ (reference sequence). The CDR3 spans 15 residues. This record belongs to a study of beta chain features in type 1 diabetes. Study observations and caveats: A moderate, significant TCRB CDR3 shortening appeared in type 1 diabetes across four CD4+ subsets. These data did not resolve whether HLA type affects TCRB rearrangement.

The sequenced template was cDNA made from the entire isolated RNA. Only in-frame clones appear in the TCRdb table, and some are missing; sequencing was by immunoSEQ multiplex PCR. The sample shows about 150,000 clones, around 9.7% of them seen only once. The sequence was collected from a woman in her 30s with type 1 diabetes. Sequenced material: central memory CD4+ T cells from blood. This chain uses TRBV7-9 with TRBJ1-2, with D possibly matching TRBD1 (5 bases). CDR3 nucleotides: TGTGCCAGCAGCGTAGGTCAGGGATGGAACTATGGCTACACCTTC. This encodes CASSVGQGWNYGYTF. The whole variable domain, remainder taken from reference TRBV7-9 and TRBJ1-2, is DTGVSQNPRHKITKRGQNVTFRCDPISEHNRLYWYRQTLGQGPEFLTYFQNEAQLEKSRLLSDRFSAERPKGSFSTLEIQRTEQGDSAMYLCASSVGQGWNYGYTFGSGTRLTVV.